This TCR beta chain was retrieved from a study of identifying expanded T cells in peripheral blood. Study-wide points: Across healthy donors, higher total template counts meant significantly greater approximately 2-week count variance.

Collection occurred without any documented infections or immune events in donors. CDR3 length: 14 amino acids. The V and J ends lost 4 bases and 2 bases respectively, with 8 bases between them. Germline CDR1 and CDR2: MNHEY and SVGAGI. On this clone: Its antigen remains unidentified.

Sequencing was performed with immunoSEQ multiplex PCR; in TCRdb, only in-frame clones are kept and a portion is missing. The sample has about 100,000 clones; roughly 89% are singletons. The chain couples TRBV6-5 to TRBJ1-4; D remains unclear. This receptor was identified in a person between 18 and 69 years old in good health. Sequenced sample: blood. As DNA, the CDR3 is TGTGCCAGCAGTTTTACATCGACTAATGAAAAACTGTTTTTT. Translated, it gives CASSFTSTNEKLFF.